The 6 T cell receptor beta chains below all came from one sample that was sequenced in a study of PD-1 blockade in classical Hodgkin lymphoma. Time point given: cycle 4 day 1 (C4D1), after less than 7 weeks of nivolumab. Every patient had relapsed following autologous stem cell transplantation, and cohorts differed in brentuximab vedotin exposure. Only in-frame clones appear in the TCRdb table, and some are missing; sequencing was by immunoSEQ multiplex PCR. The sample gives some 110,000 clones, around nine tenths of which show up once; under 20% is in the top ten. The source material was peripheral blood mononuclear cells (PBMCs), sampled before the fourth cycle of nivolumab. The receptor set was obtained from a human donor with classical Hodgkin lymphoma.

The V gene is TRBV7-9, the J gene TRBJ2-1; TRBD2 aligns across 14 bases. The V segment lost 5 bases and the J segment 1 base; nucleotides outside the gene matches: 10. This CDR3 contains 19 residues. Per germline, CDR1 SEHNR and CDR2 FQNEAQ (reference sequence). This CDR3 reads CASSPPTSGRAASYNEQFF. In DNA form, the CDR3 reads TGTGCCAGCAGCCCGCCGACTAGCGGGAGGGCCGCGTCCTACAATGAGCAGTTCTTC.

The CDR3 sequence is CASSWGPRREKLFF. CDR3 in DNA: TGTGCCAGCAGCTGGGGGCCTCGCCGGGAAAAACTGTTTTTT. The V call is TRBV5-6, the J call TRBJ1-4, with D possibly TRBD1 on 6 matching bases. The germline CDR1 and CDR2 sequences are SGHDT and YYEEEE. CDR3 size: 14 residues. The V and J ends lost 3 bases and 8 bases respectively, with 14 bases between them.

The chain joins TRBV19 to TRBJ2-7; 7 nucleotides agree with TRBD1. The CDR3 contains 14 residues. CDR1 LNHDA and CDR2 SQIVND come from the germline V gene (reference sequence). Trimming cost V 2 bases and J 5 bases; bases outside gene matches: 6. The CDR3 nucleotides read TGTGCCAGTAGTATAAGTTCGACAGGGAACGAGCAGTACTTC. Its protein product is CASSISSTGNEQYF.

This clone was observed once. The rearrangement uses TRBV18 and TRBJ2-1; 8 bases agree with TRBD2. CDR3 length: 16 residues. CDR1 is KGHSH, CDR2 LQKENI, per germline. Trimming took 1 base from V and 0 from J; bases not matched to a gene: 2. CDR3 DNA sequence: TGTGCCAGCTCACCACAAAGCGGGAGCTCCTACAATGAGCAGTTCTTC. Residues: CASSPQSGSSYNEQFF.

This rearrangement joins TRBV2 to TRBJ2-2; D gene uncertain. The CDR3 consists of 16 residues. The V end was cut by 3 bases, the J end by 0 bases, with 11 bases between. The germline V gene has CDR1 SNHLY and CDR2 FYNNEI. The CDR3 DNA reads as TGTGCCAGCAGTGATAGTTGGCAGGCGAACACCGGGGAGCTGTTTTTT. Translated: CASSDSWQANTGELFF.

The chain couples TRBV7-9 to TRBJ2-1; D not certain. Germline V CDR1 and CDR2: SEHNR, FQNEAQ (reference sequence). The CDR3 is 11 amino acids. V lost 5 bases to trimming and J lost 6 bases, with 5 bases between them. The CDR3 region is CASSTFNEQFF. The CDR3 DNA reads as TGTGCCAGCAGCACTTTCAATGAGCAGTTCTTC.